Sequencing of this TCR beta chain was carried out in a study of T cell responses to AZD1222 COVID-19 vaccine. The repertoire was sequenced with immunoSEQ multiplex PCR; TCRdb's copy has only in-frame clones and lacks some. The sample has nearly 90,000 clones, roughly 87% seen once. Germline CDR1 reads MDHEN; CDR2 reads SYDVKM. V lost 8 bases and J 0 bases, leaving 11 bases between the germline ends. The CDR3 length is 15 residues. The source of this sequence is an adult in good health. V usage is TRBV28 and J usage is TRBJ1-6, with D perhaps matching TRBD1 (6 bases). The sample consisted of peripheral blood, taken on day 0 of AZD1222 vaccination. CDR3: CASGGASSYNSPLHF. In DNA form, the CDR3 reads TGTGCCAGCGGGGGGGCGAGCTCCTATAATTCACCCCTCCACTTT.